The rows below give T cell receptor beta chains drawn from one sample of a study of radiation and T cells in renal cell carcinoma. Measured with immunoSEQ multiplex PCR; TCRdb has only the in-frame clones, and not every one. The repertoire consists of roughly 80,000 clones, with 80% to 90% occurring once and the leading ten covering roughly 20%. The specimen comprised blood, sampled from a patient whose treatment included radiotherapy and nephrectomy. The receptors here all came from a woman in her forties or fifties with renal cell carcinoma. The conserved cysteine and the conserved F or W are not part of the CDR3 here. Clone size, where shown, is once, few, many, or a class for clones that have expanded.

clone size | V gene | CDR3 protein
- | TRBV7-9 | ASSTAGHMNTKAF
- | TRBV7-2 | ASSLESGGETQY
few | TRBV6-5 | ASSGGTYGYT
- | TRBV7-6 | ASSRSGDGYYGYT
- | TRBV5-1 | ASSLEGGPDSPLH
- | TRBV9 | ASSVWGESTDTQY
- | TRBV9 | ASSVSSGREETQY
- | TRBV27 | ASSSEGYEQY
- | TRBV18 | ASSLQGANEKLF
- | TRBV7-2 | ASSFLPGGNTDTQY
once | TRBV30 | AWSVRTGGGYT
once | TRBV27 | ASSAHMNTEAF
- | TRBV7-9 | ASTPGSGNTIY
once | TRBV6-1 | ASKIAQETQY
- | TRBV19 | ASSIDTEYGYT
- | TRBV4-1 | ASSQEFDGMETQY
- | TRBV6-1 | ASSDSYVGELF
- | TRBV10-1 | ASGRGGSHEQY
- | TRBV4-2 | ASSQHRLQGGSTDTQY
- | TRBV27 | ASSFLGGGLARLNTEAF
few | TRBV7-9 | ASSGTVNTEAF
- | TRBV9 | ASSVGLAEAGNTIY
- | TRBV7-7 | ASSASGGFGNTIY
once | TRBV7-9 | ASSPPVGLGANVLT
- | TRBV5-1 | ASSLVMEVNTEAF